This TCR beta chain was captured by sequencing in a study of T-cell reconstitution after alpha-beta-depleted transplantation in children. For TCRbeta, the library was prepared with unique molecular identifiers. TCRdb itself ran the PCR reads through MiXCR, one entry per CDR3 protein. The sample consists of about 280,000 distinct CDR3 sequences, 11% of them appearing once. V shed 4 bases and J shed 10 bases, with 8 bases lying between them. Germline CDR1 is WSHSY and CDR2 is SAAADI. The CDR3 loop spans 11 amino acids. This clonotype was counted many times. The antigen is not known. The study's findings and limits: Newly generated T cells supplied most T-cell counts and diversity one year post-transplant. Day-60 TCRbeta diversity that was high in some patients was derived from surviving recipient T cells and thymic progenitors. Approximately two months post-transplant, alpha-beta T cells reportedly originated from several hundred expanded graft clones.

V usage is TRBV10-2 and J usage is TRBJ2-1; the D is unclear. This receptor was identified in a male patient under 10 years old who had a stem cell transplant for chronic granulomatous disease, so the T cells may come from the graft donor. The sequencing used peripheral blood, collected 180 days after TCRalphabeta/CD19-depleted stem cell transplant. CDR3 residues: CASSGLTEQFF. Written as DNA, the CDR3 is TGCGCCAGCAGTGGTTTAACAGAGCAGTTCTTC.